This T cell receptor (beta chain) was retrieved from a study of cytomegalovirus exposure and HLA in healthy donors. Regarding this clone: Antigen: not known.

60 Vbeta and 13 Jbeta primers were used in PCR. TCRdb keeps only in-frame clones here, not all; method: immunoSEQ multiplex PCR. There are 150,000 to 250,000 clones in the sample; 70% to 80% occur only once, and around 1.9% lies in the top ten. The CDR3 is made up of 17 amino acids. CDR1 and CDR2 from the germline V gene are SNHLY and FYNNEI. V lost 6 bases to trimming and J lost 0 bases, with 17 bases between them. Whole-study results and caveats: The authors later found HLA-associated TCR beta chains more clonally expanded than equally common others.

The chain combines TRBV2 with TRBJ1-4; unclear D gene. Sequencing was done on a sample of PBMCs. The sequence came from a man aged 25 to 40 in good health and CMV-seronegative. In DNA form, the CDR3 reads TGTGCCAGCAGAGGACGGGGAACGATTGCAACTAATGAAAAACTGTTTTTT. It yields the protein CASRGRGTIATNEKLFF.